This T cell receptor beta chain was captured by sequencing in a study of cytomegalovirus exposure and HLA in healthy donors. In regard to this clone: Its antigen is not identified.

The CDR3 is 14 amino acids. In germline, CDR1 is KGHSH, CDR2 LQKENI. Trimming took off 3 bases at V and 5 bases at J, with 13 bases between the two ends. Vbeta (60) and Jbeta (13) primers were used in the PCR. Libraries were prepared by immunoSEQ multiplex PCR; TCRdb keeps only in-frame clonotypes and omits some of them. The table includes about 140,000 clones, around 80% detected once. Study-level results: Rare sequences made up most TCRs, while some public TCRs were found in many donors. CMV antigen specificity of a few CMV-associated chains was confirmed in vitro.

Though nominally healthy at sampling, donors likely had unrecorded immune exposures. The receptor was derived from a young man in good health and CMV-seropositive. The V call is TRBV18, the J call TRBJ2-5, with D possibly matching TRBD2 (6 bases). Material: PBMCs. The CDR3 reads CASSPGRGFETQYF. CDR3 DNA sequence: TGTGCCAGCTCACCCGGCCGGGGGTTCGAGACCCAGTACTTC. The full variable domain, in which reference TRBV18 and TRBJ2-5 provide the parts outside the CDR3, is NAGVMQNPRHLVRRRGQEARLRCSPMKGHSHVYWYRQLPEEGLKFMVYLQKENIIDESGMPKERFSAEFPKEGPSILRIQQVVRGDSAAYFCASSPGRGFETQYFGPGTRLLVL.